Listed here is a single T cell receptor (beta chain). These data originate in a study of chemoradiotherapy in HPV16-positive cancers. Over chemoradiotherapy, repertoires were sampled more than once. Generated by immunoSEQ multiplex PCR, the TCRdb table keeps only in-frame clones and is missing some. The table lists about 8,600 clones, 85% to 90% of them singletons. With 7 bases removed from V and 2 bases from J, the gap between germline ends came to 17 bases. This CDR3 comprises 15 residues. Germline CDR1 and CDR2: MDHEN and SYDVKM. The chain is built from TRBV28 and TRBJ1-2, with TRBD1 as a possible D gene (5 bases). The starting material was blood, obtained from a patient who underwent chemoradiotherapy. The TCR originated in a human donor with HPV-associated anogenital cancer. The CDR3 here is CASTQEGLINYGYTF. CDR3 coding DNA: TGTGCCAGCACCCAAGAGGGGCTAATCAACTATGGCTACACCTTC.